A single sample gave rise to the 27 T cell receptor beta chains below, sequenced in a study of blood T cell repertoires in COVID-19. Here immunoSEQ multiplex PCR was the method, and the copy in TCRdb shows in-frame clones only, minus some. The sample lists 110,000 to 150,000 clones; 85% were seen once. The sequencing input was peripheral blood. The receptors stem from a man aged 45-65 years with acute or convalescent COVID-19.

The chain joins TRBV6-2 or TRBV6-3 to TRBJ2-1; 9 bases are a match to TRBD2. V dropped 5 bases and J dropped 2; count of bases not matched to a gene: 7. The CDR3 runs to 16 residues. CDR1 and CDR2 (germline): MNHEY, SVGEGT. CDR3 in amino acids: CASSPSAGGTYNEQFF. CDR3 in DNA: TGTGCCAGCAGTCCGTCAGCGGGAGGTACCTACAATGAGCAGTTCTTC.

The V and J genes are TRBV18 and TRBJ1-4; tentatively, D is TRBD1 (5 bases). Per the germline V gene, CDR1 is KGHSH and CDR2 is LQKENI. The V end was cut by 1 base, the J end by 6 bases, with 15 bases between. The CDR3 has 16 residues. DNA of the CDR3: TGTGCCAGCTCACCACTCGGAACGGGGGTGGATGAAAAACTGTTTTTT. Translation: CASSPLGTGVDEKLFF.

This sequence joins TRBV5-5 and TRBJ2-3, with TRBD1 as a possible D gene (5 bases). Trimming took off 2 bases at V and 1 base at J, with 11 bases between the two ends. Germline CDR1 SGHKS, CDR2 YYEKEE (reference sequence). This CDR3 spans 15 amino acids. This CDR3 is CASSLGHMGTDTQYF. DNA of the CDR3: TGTGCCAGCAGCTTAGGACATATGGGCACAGATACGCAGTATTTT.

The rearrangement uses TRBV19 and TRBJ2-2, with D unresolved. The CDR3 has 13 residues. Trimming took off 7 bases at V and 2 bases at J, with 8 bases between the two ends. Germline assignment: CDR1 LNHDA and CDR2 SQIVND (reference sequence). The CDR3 here is CASTSPNTGELFF. Here the CDR3 DNA reads TGTGCCAGTACCTCCCCCAACACCGGGGAGCTGTTTTTT.

The chain combines TRBV6-5 with TRBJ1-5, with D uncertain. Trimming removed 1 base from V and 3 bases from J, with 10 bases in between. This CDR3 region has 15 residues. Per germline, CDR1 MNHEY and CDR2 SVGAGI. Here the CDR3 DNA reads TGTGCCAGCAGTTACTGGTCCAGGTTCAATCAGCCCCAGCATTTT. Its translation: CASSYWSRFNQPQHF.

The chain uses TRBV10-3 and TRBJ1-3, with 7 bases fitting TRBD1. CDR1 is ENHRY and CDR2 is SYGVKD in the germline V gene. The CDR3 is made up of 17 amino acids. Unmatched junction bases numbered 12, after V lost 3 bases and J lost 4 bases. CDR3 loop: CAISEMAQGVLGNTIYF. CDR3 sequence (DNA): TGTGCCATCAGTGAAATGGCGCAGGGGGTCTTAGGAAACACCATATATTTT.

CDR3 region: CASSTTGTTDTQYF. CDR3 bases: TGTGCCAGTAGTACCACCGGGACAACAGATACGCAGTATTTT. V and J are TRBV19 and TRBJ2-3, with D tentatively TRBD1 (6 bases). The V and J ends lost 4 bases and 3 bases respectively, with 11 bases between them. There are 14 residues in the CDR3. CDR1 LNHDA and CDR2 SQIVND come from the germline V gene (reference sequence).

CDR3 sequence (DNA): TGTGCCAGCAGCTTAGAAAGGGGGCAGAAACTGTTTTTT. This sequence encodes CASSLERGQKLFF. V and J are TRBV7-6 and TRBJ1-4; 7 bases line up with TRBD1. Germline V CDR1 and CDR2: SGHVS, FNYEAQ. Trimming took 1 base from V and 11 from J; bases not matched to a gene: 4. The CDR3 spans 13 residues. The full variable domain, rest sourced from reference TRBV7-6 and TRBJ1-4, is GAGVSQSPRYKVTKRGQDVALRCDPISGHVSLYWYRQALGQGPEFLTYFNYEAQQDKSGLPNDRFSAERPEGSISTLTIQRTEQRDSAMYRCASSLERGQKLFFGSGTQLSVL.

J is TRBJ1-6 and V is TRBV7-2; D is unclear. Trimming took off 3 bases at V and 10 bases at J, with 13 bases between the two ends. The CDR3 runs to 14 residues. In germline, CDR1 is SGHTA, CDR2 FQGNSA. The CDR3 DNA follows: TGTGCCAGCAGCTTTATGCGAGCCGGGTCACCCCTCCACTTT. It encodes CASSFMRAGSPLHF.

This clone was found once. The rearrangement uses TRBV11-2 and TRBJ2-5; 8 positions match TRBD1. V shed 5 bases and J 6 bases; nucleotides not matched to a gene: 2. Germline-derived CDR1 and CDR2 are SGHAT and FQNNGV. The CDR3 has 12 residues. The CDR3 region is CASSGRGQTQYF. CDR3 DNA sequence: TGTGCCAGCAGCGGCAGGGGGCAGACCCAGTACTTC.

This chain connects TRBV5-1 to TRBJ1-3; TRBD1 might be the D (5 bases). V lost 0 bases, J lost 2 bases, and 12 bases lay in between. From germline, CDR1 is SGHRS and CDR2 YFSETQ. This CDR3 has 16 amino acids. The CDR3 DNA is TGCGCCAGCAGCTTGGATGGCAGGGCGACTGGAAACACCATATATTTT. Protein product: CASSLDGRATGNTIYF.

The DNA for the CDR3 is TGTGCCAGCTCACCCAATGATGCGGATAATCAGCCCCAGCATTTT. This codes for CASSPNDADNQPQHF. The rearrangement links TRBV18 to TRBJ1-5, with D uncertain. V lost 3 bases, J lost 4 bases, and 13 bases lay in between. The CDR3 spans 15 residues. CDR1 is KGHSH, CDR2 LQKENI, per germline.

The chain has TRBV6-1 and TRBJ2-7, with 7 bases fitting TRBD1. The trim removed 3 bases at V and 2 bases at J, leaving 10 bases unmatched. Germline assignment: CDR1 MNHNS and CDR2 SASEGT. This CDR3 contains 16 residues. The CDR3 coding sequence is TGTGCCAGCAGTGATCCTGGACAGGTTCGGGCCTACGAGCAGTACTTC. Encoded protein: CASSDPGQVRAYEQYF.

The CDR3 coding sequence is TGTGCCAGCAGTTTTCGGTCGCCAACTAATGAAAAACTGTTTTTT. It encodes CASSFRSPTNEKLFF. The genes are TRBV28 and TRBJ1-4; D not resolved. Germline CDR1 MDHEN, CDR2 SYDVKM. Trimming removed 3 bases from V and 0 bases from J, with 8 bases in between. This CDR3 comprises 15 residues.

V gene TRBV5-6 combines with J gene TRBJ1-2; maybe TRBD1 (5 bases). There are 16 residues in the CDR3. V lost 0 bases and J lost 3, with 15 bases in between. Germline CDR1 SGHDT, CDR2 YYEEEE. Here the CDR3 reads CASSLAFGGSHYGYTF. Written as DNA, the CDR3 is TGTGCCAGCAGCTTGGCCTTCGGGGGAAGTCACTATGGCTACACCTTC.

This clone was seen only a few times. The rearrangement uses TRBV30 and TRBJ1-6, with 11 bases fitting TRBD1. Germline V gene sequence: CDR1 GTSNPN, CDR2 SVGIG (reference sequence). V trimming: 4 bases; J trimming: 10 bases; junction bases outside the gene matches: 3. The CDR3 runs 13 residues. The DNA for the CDR3 is TGTGCCTGGACCGGGACAGGGGGATCACCCCTCCACTTT. This encodes CAWTGTGGSPLHF.

V gene TRBV10-3 combines with J gene TRBJ2-7; D remains unclear. CDR1 and CDR2 (germline): ENHRY, SYGVKD. The CDR3 is made up of 14 amino acids. With 2 bases removed from V and 5 bases from J, the gap between germline ends came to 13 bases. The CDR3 protein is CAISENSGPDEQYF. CDR3 nucleotides: TGTGCCATCAGTGAGAACAGTGGGCCCGACGAGCAGTACTTC.

The genes are TRBV2 and TRBJ2-7, with D maybe TRBD2 (6 bases). The CDR3 length is 13 residues. Germline-derived CDR1 and CDR2 are SNHLY and FYNNEI. V dropped 8 bases and J dropped 4 bases, with 15 bases sitting between them. CDR3 bases: TGTGCCAGCCGAGGTAGGCGGGGATACGAGCAGTACTTC. The encoded protein is CASRGRRGYEQYF. Full variable domain (rest looked up from reference TRBV2 and TRBJ2-7): EPEVTQTPSHQVTQMGQEVILRCVPISNHLYFYWYRQILGQKVEFLVSFYNNEISEKSEIFDDQFSVERPDGSNFTLKIRSTKLEDSAMYFCASRGRRGYEQYFGPGTRLTVT.

The chain employs TRBV27 and TRBJ1-6, with D perhaps matching TRBD1 (6 bases). Looked up from germline, CDR1 is MNHEY and CDR2 is SMNVEV (reference sequence). V shed 5 bases and J shed 6 bases, with 17 bases lying between them. CDR3 length equals 16 residues. This CDR3 reads CASSQNGQTTNSPLHF. The CDR3 DNA sequence: TGTGCCAGCAGTCAGAACGGACAGACAACTAATTCACCCCTCCACTTT.

The V call is TRBV21-1, the J call TRBJ2-7; the D call TRBD2 from the table was never checked on the DNA. TRBV21-1 counts as a pseudogene. The CDR3 is 14 residues long. The CDR3 DNA reads TGTGCCAGCAGCAAGGTCGGGGGATACTACGAGCAGTACTTC. It encodes CASSKVGGYYEQYF.

The chain is built from TRBV2 and TRBJ2-1; 9 nucleotides line up with TRBD2. Trimming cost V 8 bases and J 4 bases; bases outside gene matches: 3. The germline V gene encodes CDR1 SNHLY and CDR2 FYNNEI. This CDR3 contains 13 residues. CDR3 amino acids: CASGTSGYNEQFF. CDR3 coding DNA: TGTGCCAGCGGTACTAGCGGGTACAATGAGCAGTTCTTC.

This chain joins TRBV5-1 and TRBJ1-2; the match to TRBD1 covers 7 bases. The trim removed 4 bases at V and 1 base at J, leaving 4 bases unmatched. CDR3 length: 14 residues. From germline, CDR1 is SGHRS and CDR2 YFSETQ. CDR3: CASSKTGNNYGYTF. CDR3 DNA sequence: TGCGCCAGCAGCAAGACAGGGAATAACTATGGCTACACCTTC. The variable domain in full, with the rest retrieved from reference TRBV5-1 and TRBJ1-2, is KAGVTQTPRYLIKTRGQQVTLSCSPISGHRSVSWYQQTPGQGLQFLFEYFSETQRNKGNFPGRFSGRQFSNSRSEMNVSTLELGDSALYLCASSKTGNNYGYTFGSGTRLTVV.

The rearrangement uses TRBV13 and TRBJ2-5; D may be TRBD1 (5 bases). Trimming pared 4 bases from V and 2 bases from J, leaving 11 bases between. CDR1 is PRHDT, CDR2 FYEKMQ, per germline (reference sequence). The CDR3 loop spans 14 amino acids. The CDR3 DNA reads as TGTGCCAGCAGCTCATCGACAGTACAAGAGACCCAGTACTTC. Translation: CASSSSTVQETQYF.

This chain uses TRBV6-5 with TRBJ1-6; D perhaps matches TRBD1 (5 bases). This CDR3 has 15 residues. V was pared by 1 base and J by 7 bases, with 11 bases between. Germline CDR1 MNHEY, CDR2 SVGAGI. CDR3 nucleotides: TGTGCCAGCAGTTACTTGGGGCAGGGAAATTCACCCCTCCACTTT. Its protein product is CASSYLGQGNSPLHF.

The chain carries TRBV27 and TRBJ1-2, with D maybe TRBD1 (5 bases). V was trimmed by 5 bases and J by 4 bases, leaving 11 bases between them. The CDR3 consists of 13 residues. Germline lookup yields CDR1 MNHEY and CDR2 SMNVEV (reference sequence). The CDR3 bases are TGTGCCAGCAGTAGTAGGGGAATCTATGGCTACACCTTC. This sequence encodes CASSSRGIYGYTF.

This clone was detected a few times. This sequence joins TRBV6-5 and TRBJ1-1; D is uncertain. The germline V gene has CDR1 MNHEY and CDR2 SVGAGI. The CDR3 loop spans 14 amino acids. V was cut by 3 bases and J by 0 bases, with 8 bases left in between. The CDR3 nucleotides are TGTGCCAGCAGTTATTCCGGGATGAACACTGAAGCTTTCTTT. As protein: CASSYSGMNTEAFF.

The chain employs TRBV6-5 and TRBJ1-1; D is perhaps TRBD1 (6 bases). Trimming removed 0 bases from V and 7 bases from J, with 12 bases in between. This CDR3 spans 14 amino acids. CDR1 and CDR2 (germline): MNHEY, SVGAGI. Here the CDR3 reads CASSYSRTGLEAFF. The CDR3 DNA follows: TGTGCCAGCAGTTACTCCCGTACAGGGCTTGAAGCTTTCTTT.